This T cell receptor beta chain came from a study of T-cell reconstitution after alpha-beta-depleted transplantation in children. The CDR3 is 13 amino acids. With 0 bases removed from V and 4 bases from J, the gap between germline ends came to 7 bases. Germline-derived CDR1 and CDR2 are SQVTM and ANQGSEA. Preparation of the TCRbeta library used unique molecular identifiers. TCRdb redid the calling of the PCR reads with MiXCR, one entry per CDR3 protein. The table records 90,000 to 130,000 distinct CDR3 sequences, 10% of them present only once. The study, taken as a whole, reports: Fresh T-cell production supplied most of the T-cell counts and diversity seen one year after transplant. In patients about two months after transplant, alpha-beta T cells reportedly arose from several hundred expanded graft clones.

This clonotype was recorded at least ten times. Its antigen is undetermined. This TCR derives from a boy under 10 years old with acute lymphoblastic leukemia, due to receive a stem cell transplant. Sample: PBMCs, taken before TCRalphabeta/CD19-depleted stem cell transplant. This chain connects TRBV29-1 to TRBJ2-1; D call uncertain. CDR3 nucleotides: TGCAGCGTTGAAGATACGGGTTACAATGAGCAGTTCTTC. Translation: CSVEDTGYNEQFF.